This TCR beta chain was captured by sequencing in a study of type 1 regulatory T cells. Study-wide context: This in vitro CD4 product, T-allo10, is enriched for Tr1 cells and alloantigen-specific.

T-allo10 cells from the graft donor were described as anergic, host-alloantigen-specific, and alloantigen-specific suppressors. TCRdb fed the reads into MiXCR, producing one record per CDR3 protein. The sample has about 74,000 distinct CDR3 sequences, about 69% seen once; the top ten hold 6.5% to 8.5%. This clonotype turned up a few times. Antigen: not known. The CDR3 is made up of 12 amino acids. Germline V gene data show CDR1 as SGHRS and CDR2 as YFSETQ. The gene calls are TRBV5-1 and TRBJ2-5; D is perhaps TRBD1 or TRBD2 (5 bases each). The tail of the sequence fits TRBJ2-3 better, so the J call may be wrong. The sequenced material came from cultured T cells, either the whole culture or a sorted T cell fraction (not recorded which). Subset denoted: Tr1-enriched cell product generated in vitro against host alloantigens. The TCR was taken from a human donor in good health. CDR3 nucleotides: TGCGCCAGCAGCTTGAGAGGGGAGACGCAGTATTTT. Translating gives CASSLRGETQYF.